Given below is one T cell receptor (beta chain) in context. Its antigen is not identified. An end of the junction does not agree with germline; a read error may underlie this. Additional DNA sequences in this sample encode the identical CDR3. These data are taken from a study of cytomegalovirus exposure and HLA in healthy donors. Study-level points and caveats: Relative to equally common others, HLA-associated TCR beta chains showed greater clonal expansion in a later analysis.

This CDR3 is built from 16 residues. 13 Jbeta primers and 60 Vbeta primers were used for the PCR. Method: immunoSEQ multiplex PCR; TCRdb's copy keeps in-frame clones and lacks some. The table records 150,000 to 200,000 clones, more than 75% of them present only once. This receptor was taken from a woman between 40 and 50 years old in good health and CMV-seronegative. The sequencing input was PBMCs. The chain links TRBV23-1 to TRBJ2-6; a weak D match, TRBD2 (5 bases). TRBV23-1 is flagged as an ORF with uncertain function. CDR3 amino acids: CASSQSSGSGANVLTF. For the CDR3, the DNA is TGCGCCAGCAGCCAATCGTCGGGGTCTGGGGCCAACGTCCTGACTTTC.